This T cell receptor (beta chain) was identified in a study of CD8+CD57+ T cells in acquired aplastic anemia. Genomic DNA acted as the template from which TCR beta VDJ combination and CDR3 sequence profiling were carried out. One entry per CDR3 protein results from TCRdb running MiXCR on the reads. The repertoire holds approximately 45,000 distinct CDR3 sequences, with about 73% as singletons. Germline V CDR1 and CDR2: SGHNT, YYREEE (reference sequence). CDR3 length: 11 amino acids. V was shortened by 0 bases and J by 11 bases, with 9 bases between the two germline ends. Overall study results and limits: Roughly 30 CD8+ CDR3 sequences occurred in both the patients and the controls.

This clonotype was seen only once. Its target is unknown. Specimen: sorted CD4+, CD8+, or CD8+CD57+ T cells (not recorded which) from PBMCs. V is TRBV5-4 and J is TRBJ2-7; D not certain. The receptor was isolated from a human donor in good health, serving as a control. Here the CDR3 reads CASSLGASKYF. Here the CDR3 DNA reads TGTGCCAGCAGCTTGGGGGCATCAAAGTACTTC.